This T cell receptor beta chain was documented in a study of control samples from healthy donors and cancer patients. This clone was counted between two and nine times. From germline, CDR1 is SEHNR and CDR2 FQNEAQ (reference sequence). Trimming took off 0 bases at V and 10 bases at J, with 13 bases between the two ends. CDR3 size: 14 residues. The table came from immunoSEQ multiplex PCR; TCRdb's copy has only in-frame clones and leaves some out. Counted here are 250,000 to 300,000 clones, roughly 87% occurring once; the ten biggest clones make up 13%. The chain joins TRBV7-9 to TRBJ2-1; D possibly corresponds to TRBD1 (5 bases). The sequenced material came from PBMCs. This sequence was found in a woman aged 60-70 years with lung cancer. The CDR3 DNA reads TGTGCCAGCAGCTTAGCTGGCAGGGCCGACGAGCAGTTCTTC. This sequence encodes CASSLAGRADEQFF.